This T cell receptor beta chain was identified in a study of OX40 agonist ivuxolimab in advanced cancers. The CDR3 sequence is 13 residues long. CDR1 SEHNR and CDR2 FQNEAQ come from the germline V gene (reference sequence). The V end lost 2 bases, the J end lost 3 bases, and 8 bases lay between the germline ends. Measured with immunoSEQ multiplex PCR; TCRdb has only the in-frame clones, and not every one. This table has approximately 58,000 clones, approximately 88% appearing once. On this clone itself: Its antigen is not identified.

Study observations and caveats: Among some nonresponders, normalized T-cell clonal expansion was also low.

This sequence was found in an adult with an advanced solid tumor such as melanoma, head and neck, liver or kidney cancer. This chain connects TRBV7-9 to TRBJ2-7, with D perhaps TRBD2 (5 bases). This specimen consisted of CD4+ or CD8+ T cells sorted from blood, obtained in a trial of the OX40 agonist ivuxolimab. CDR3 DNA: TGTGCCAGCAGCTTATCCGGAGGCTACGAGCAGTACTTC. Protein product: CASSLSGGYEQYF.